These 2 T cell receptor beta chains were sequenced from one sample in a study of T cell responses to AZD1222 COVID-19 vaccine. Repertoires were generated with immunoSEQ multiplex PCR, while TCRdb's copy carries only in-frame clones and drops some. The data hold roughly 120,000 clones, with around 89% observed a single time. The sample consisted of peripheral blood, taken on day 0 of AZD1222 vaccination. These receptors were taken from an adult in good health.

This sequence joins TRBV5-6 and TRBJ1-4; tentatively, D is TRBD1 (5 bases). V was clipped by 1 base and J by 8 bases, with 21 bases between them. The CDR3 length is 17 residues. Germline V lookup: CDR1 SGHDT, CDR2 YYEEEE. The CDR3 loop reads CASSLSGVGQVYEKLFF. The CDR3 DNA reads as TGTGCCAGCAGCTTGTCCGGGGTGGGGCAAGTTTACGAAAAACTGTTTTTT.

The chain links TRBV9 to TRBJ2-5; D unclear. This CDR3 has 17 residues. Per germline, CDR1 SGDLS and CDR2 YYNGEE. V was shortened by 0 bases and J by 2 bases, with 17 bases between the two germline ends. CDR3 residues: CASSVASSDISQETQYF. The CDR3 DNA is TGTGCCAGCAGCGTAGCGTCTTCAGACATCAGTCAAGAGACCCAGTACTTC.